These T cell receptor beta chains were read from a single sample in a study of T cells after yellow fever vaccination. TCRdb redid the calling of the 5' RACE reads with MiXCR, one entry per CDR3 protein. The data show some 560,000 distinct CDR3 sequences, over 15% seen once. The source was PBMCs, collected 15 days after the yellow fever booster vaccination. The receptors stem from a man aged 30-40 years who received the YFV17D yellow fever vaccine. Each CDR3 is given without its conserved first and last residue.

J gene: TRBJ2-2
V gene: TRBV29-1
CDR3 protein: SVEARGLGGLF

J gene: TRBJ2-1
V gene: TRBV5-6
CDR3 protein: ASSPPGRARDEQF

J gene: TRBJ1-5
V gene: TRBV7-2
CDR3 protein: ASSLVAGDNQPQH

J gene: TRBJ2-7
V gene: TRBV5-4
CDR3 protein: ASSSGLGGAGGTYEQY

J gene: TRBJ2-1
V gene: TRBV7-9
CDR3 protein: ASSSLGGPSEQF

J gene: TRBJ2-7
V gene: TRBV7-8
CDR3 protein: ASSSIRNYEQY

J gene: TRBJ2-3
V gene: TRBV2
CDR3 protein: ASSESDRGTQY

J gene: TRBJ1-1
V gene: TRBV5-5
CDR3 protein: ASSLGGLGTEAF

J gene: TRBJ2-7
V gene: TRBV2
CDR3 protein: ASSEKLVGQASYEQY

J gene: TRBJ2-7
V gene: TRBV20-1
CDR3 protein: SADTSGSHSTYEQY

J gene: TRBJ1-1
V gene: TRBV7-9
CDR3 protein: ADRVNTEAF

J gene: TRBJ2-3
V gene: TRBV12-3/TRBV12-4
CDR3 protein: ASSWAGRGDTQY

J gene: TRBJ2-3
V gene: TRBV5-1
CDR3 protein: ASSLNPTGSTDTQY

J gene: TRBJ2-3
V gene: TRBV20-1
CDR3 protein: SARAPGATDTQY

J gene: TRBJ2-3
V gene: TRBV5-1
CDR3 protein: ASSDRQGADTQY

J gene: TRBJ2-5
V gene: TRBV20-1
CDR3 protein: SARDPTSGVAQY

J gene: TRBJ2-7
V gene: TRBV7-2
CDR3 protein: ASSQLSVSYEQY

J gene: TRBJ2-3
V gene: TRBV29-1
CDR3 protein: SVVPDTQY

J gene: TRBJ2-1
V gene: TRBV15
CDR3 protein: ATSSRRDTGNEQF

J gene: TRBJ2-1
V gene: TRBV12-3/TRBV12-4
CDR3 protein: ASSLGGLISYNEQF

J gene: TRBJ2-5
V gene: TRBV24-1
CDR3 protein: ATSDQTGVRETQY

J gene: TRBJ2-2
V gene: TRBV19
CDR3 protein: ASSIPQTGELF

J gene: TRBJ2-7
V gene: TRBV5-1
CDR3 protein: ASSPGDLTGGEQY

J gene: TRBJ2-3
V gene: TRBV7-6
CDR3 protein: ASSLRPGSTDTQY

J gene: TRBJ2-7
V gene: TRBV6-5
CDR3 protein: ASSSPEHRSYEQY

J gene: TRBJ1-1
V gene: TRBV29-1
CDR3 protein: SFRQLMNTEAF

J gene: TRBJ2-7
V gene: TRBV29-1
CDR3 protein: SIRLGSSGQY

J gene: TRBJ2-5
V gene: TRBV2
CDR3 protein: ASSSPEGETQY

J gene: TRBJ2-5
V gene: TRBV25-1
CDR3 protein: ASSEADRTKETQY

J gene: TRBJ1-1
V gene: TRBV20-1
CDR3 protein: SARTVTNTEAF

J gene: TRBJ2-7
V gene: TRBV6-5
CDR3 protein: ASSYSRGAGPYEQY

J gene: TRBJ2-7
V gene: TRBV10-2
CDR3 protein: ASSVGPEQY

J gene: TRBJ2-2
V gene: TRBV11-2
CDR3 protein: ASSARGGTAGELF

J gene: TRBJ1-2
V gene: TRBV2
CDR3 protein: ASSVEGAIYGYT

J gene: TRBJ2-7
V gene: TRBV2
CDR3 protein: ASMPGLAAKLEEQY

J gene: TRBJ2-7
V gene: TRBV6-5
CDR3 protein: ASSYGAGGSYEQY

J gene: TRBJ2-1
V gene: TRBV7-8
CDR3 protein: ASSHRRSSYNEQF

J gene: TRBJ2-7
V gene: TRBV7-2
CDR3 protein: ASSPIGTNPRYEQY

J gene: TRBJ2-3
V gene: TRBV20-1
CDR3 protein: SALRDGRTDTQY

J gene: TRBJ2-1
V gene: TRBV5-6
CDR3 protein: ASSLMTEQF

J gene: TRBJ2-2
V gene: TRBV5-1
CDR3 protein: ASSLAGNTGELF

J gene: TRBJ1-2
V gene: TRBV20-1
CDR3 protein: SANPGTDYGYT

J gene: TRBJ2-1
V gene: TRBV20-1
CDR3 protein: SASGTSGDYNEQF

J gene: TRBJ1-2
V gene: TRBV7-2
CDR3 protein: ASSAQGGADYGYT

J gene: TRBJ2-1
V gene: TRBV20-1
CDR3 protein: SAPPDRANEQF

J gene: TRBJ2-1
V gene: TRBV7-9
CDR3 protein: ASSPEGGRIHNEQF

J gene: TRBJ2-1
V gene: TRBV12-3/TRBV12-4
CDR3 protein: ASSSPGTSGYNEQF

J gene: TRBJ2-1
V gene: TRBV29-1
CDR3 protein: SVGDRILNEQF

J gene: TRBJ2-1
V gene: TRBV6-5
CDR3 protein: ASSLLRGVPGNEQF

J gene: TRBJ2-5
V gene: TRBV5-1
CDR3 protein: ASRPGRNQETQY

J gene: TRBJ2-3
V gene: TRBV7-6
CDR3 protein: ASSLALASDTQY

J gene: TRBJ2-7
V gene: TRBV19
CDR3 protein: ASGGGSAKVYEQY

J gene: TRBJ2-3
V gene: TRBV7-6
CDR3 protein: ASSLAVAPADTQY

J gene: TRBJ2-5
V gene: TRBV20-1
CDR3 protein: SARAFSRDRGETQY

J gene: TRBJ1-4
V gene: TRBV9
CDR3 protein: ASSVAPRGDEKLF

J gene: TRBJ2-2
V gene: TRBV6-5
CDR3 protein: ASSYSNRVGGELF

J gene: TRBJ2-5
V gene: TRBV5-1
CDR3 protein: ASSISSGLGETQY

J gene: TRBJ2-4
V gene: TRBV12-3/TRBV12-4
CDR3 protein: ASSQLGPQGIQY

J gene: TRBJ2-3
V gene: TRBV20-1
CDR3 protein: SARGTSGIGTHTQY